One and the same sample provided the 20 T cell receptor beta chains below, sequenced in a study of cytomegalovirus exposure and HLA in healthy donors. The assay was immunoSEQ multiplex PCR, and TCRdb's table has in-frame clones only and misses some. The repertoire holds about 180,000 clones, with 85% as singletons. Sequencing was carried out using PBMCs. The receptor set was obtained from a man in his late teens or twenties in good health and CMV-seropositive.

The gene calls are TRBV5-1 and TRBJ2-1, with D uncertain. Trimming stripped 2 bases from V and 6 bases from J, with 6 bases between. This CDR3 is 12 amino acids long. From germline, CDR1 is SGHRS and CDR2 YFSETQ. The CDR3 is CASSFSFNEQFF. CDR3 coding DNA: TGCGCCAGCAGCTTCTCTTTCAATGAGCAGTTCTTC.

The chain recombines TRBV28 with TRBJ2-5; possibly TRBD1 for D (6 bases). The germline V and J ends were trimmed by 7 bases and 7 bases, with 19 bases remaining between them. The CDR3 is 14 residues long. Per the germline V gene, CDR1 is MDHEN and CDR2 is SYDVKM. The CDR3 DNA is TGTGCCAGCACTAATCGACAGGAGGTTTTGACCCAGTACTTC. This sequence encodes CASTNRQEVLTQYF.

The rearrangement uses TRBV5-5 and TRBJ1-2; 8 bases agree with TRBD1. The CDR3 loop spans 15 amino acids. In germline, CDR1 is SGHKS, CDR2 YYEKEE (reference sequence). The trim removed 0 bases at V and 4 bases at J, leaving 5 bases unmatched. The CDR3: CASSLDRTGSYGYTF. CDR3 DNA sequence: TGTGCCAGCAGCTTGGATAGGACAGGGTCCTATGGCTACACCTTC.

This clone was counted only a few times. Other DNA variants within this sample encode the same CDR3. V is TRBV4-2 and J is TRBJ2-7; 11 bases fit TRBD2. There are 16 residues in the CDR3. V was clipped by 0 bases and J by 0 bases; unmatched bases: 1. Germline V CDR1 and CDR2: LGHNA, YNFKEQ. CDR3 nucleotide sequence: TGTGCCAGCAGCCAAGATGGGACTAGCGGCTCCTACGAGCAGTACTTC. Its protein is CASSQDGTSGSYEQYF.

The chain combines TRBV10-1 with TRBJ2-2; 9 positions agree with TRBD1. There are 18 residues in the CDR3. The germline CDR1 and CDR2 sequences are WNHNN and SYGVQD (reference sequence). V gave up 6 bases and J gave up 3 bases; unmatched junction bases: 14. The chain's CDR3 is CASRISGTGLSDTGELFF. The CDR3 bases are TGCGCCAGCAGAATATCCGGGACAGGGTTGTCCGACACCGGGGAGCTGTTTTTT.

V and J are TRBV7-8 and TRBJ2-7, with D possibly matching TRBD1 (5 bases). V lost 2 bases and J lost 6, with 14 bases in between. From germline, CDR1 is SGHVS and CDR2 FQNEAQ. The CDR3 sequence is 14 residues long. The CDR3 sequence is CASSLRSGFREQYF. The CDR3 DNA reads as TGTGCCAGCAGCTTACGATCAGGGTTCCGCGAGCAGTACTTC.

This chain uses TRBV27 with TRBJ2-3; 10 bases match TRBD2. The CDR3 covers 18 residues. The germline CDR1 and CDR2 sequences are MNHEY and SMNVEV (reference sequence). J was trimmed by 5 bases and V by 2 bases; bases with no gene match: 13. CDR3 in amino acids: CASSLKTSGARFKDTQYF. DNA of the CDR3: TGTGCCAGCAGTTTAAAAACTAGCGGGGCCCGTTTTAAAGATACGCAGTATTTT.

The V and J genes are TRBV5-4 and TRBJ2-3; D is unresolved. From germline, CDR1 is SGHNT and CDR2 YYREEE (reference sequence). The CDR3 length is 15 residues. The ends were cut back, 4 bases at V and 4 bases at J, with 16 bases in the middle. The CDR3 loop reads CASSAHLLGADTQYF. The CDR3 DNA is TGTGCCAGCAGCGCTCACCTCCTGGGCGCAGATACGCAGTATTTT. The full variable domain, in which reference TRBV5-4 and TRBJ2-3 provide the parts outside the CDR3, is ETGVTQSPTHLIKTRGQQVTLRCSSQSGHNTVSWYQQALGQGPQFIFQYYREEENGRGNFPPRFSGLQFPNYSSELNVNALELDDSALYLCASSAHLLGADTQYFGPGTRLTVL.

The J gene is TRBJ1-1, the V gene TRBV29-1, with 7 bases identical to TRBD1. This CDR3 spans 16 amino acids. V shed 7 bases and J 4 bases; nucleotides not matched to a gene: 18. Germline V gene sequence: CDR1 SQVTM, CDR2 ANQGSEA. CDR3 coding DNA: TGCAGCGCTATAGGACAGGCTCTAAGGTTAGGCACTGAAGCTTTCTTT. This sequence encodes CSAIGQALRLGTEAFF. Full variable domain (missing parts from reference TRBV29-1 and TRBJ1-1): SAVISQKPSRDICQRGTSLTIQCQVDSQVTMMFWYRQQPGQSLTLIATANQGSEATYESGFVIDKFPISRPNLTFSTLTVSNMSPEDSSIYLCSAIGQALRLGTEAFFGQGTRLTVV.

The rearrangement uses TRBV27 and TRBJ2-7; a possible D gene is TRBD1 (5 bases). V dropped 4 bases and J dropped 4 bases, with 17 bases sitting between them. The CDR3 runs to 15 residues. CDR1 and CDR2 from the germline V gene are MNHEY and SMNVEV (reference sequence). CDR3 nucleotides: TGTGCCAGCAGTTCAACGACAGACGATCGGTACGAGCAGTACTTC. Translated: CASSSTTDDRYEQYF.

The CDR3 DNA is TGCGCCAGCACCCCAGGGCCCTACGAGCAGTACTTC. It translates to CASTPGPYEQYF. The rearrangement joins TRBV23-1 to TRBJ2-7, with D possibly matching TRBD1 (5 bases). TRBV23-1 is an ORF, with its function uncertain. Trimming took 7 bases from V and 2 from J, leaving 9 bases between them. This CDR3 has 12 amino acids.

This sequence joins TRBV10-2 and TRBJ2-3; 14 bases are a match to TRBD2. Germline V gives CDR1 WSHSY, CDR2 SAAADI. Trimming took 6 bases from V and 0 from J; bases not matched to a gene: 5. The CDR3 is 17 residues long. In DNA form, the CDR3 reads TGCGCCAGCAGCCCCGGACTAGCGGGGGGTAGCACAGATACGCAGTATTTT. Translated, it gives CASSPGLAGGSTDTQYF.

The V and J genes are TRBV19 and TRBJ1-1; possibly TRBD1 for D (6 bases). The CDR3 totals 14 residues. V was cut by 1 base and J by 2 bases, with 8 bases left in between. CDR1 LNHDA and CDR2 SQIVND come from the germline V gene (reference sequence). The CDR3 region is CASSIVGGNTEAFF. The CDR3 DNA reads TGTGCCAGTAGTATAGTAGGGGGTAACACTGAAGCTTTCTTT.

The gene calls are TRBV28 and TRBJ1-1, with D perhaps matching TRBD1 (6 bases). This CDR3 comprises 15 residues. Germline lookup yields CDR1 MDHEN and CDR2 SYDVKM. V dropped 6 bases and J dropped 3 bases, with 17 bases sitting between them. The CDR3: CASSRGGALDTEAFF. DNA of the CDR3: TGTGCCAGCAGCCGCGGGGGCGCCCTGGACACTGAAGCTTTCTTT. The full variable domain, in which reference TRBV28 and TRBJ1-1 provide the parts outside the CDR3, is DVKVTQSSRYLVKRTGEKVFLECVQDMDHENMFWYRQDPGLGLRLIYFSYDVKMKEKGDIPEGYSVSREKKERFSLILESASTNQTSMYLCASSRGGALDTEAFFGQGTRLTVV.

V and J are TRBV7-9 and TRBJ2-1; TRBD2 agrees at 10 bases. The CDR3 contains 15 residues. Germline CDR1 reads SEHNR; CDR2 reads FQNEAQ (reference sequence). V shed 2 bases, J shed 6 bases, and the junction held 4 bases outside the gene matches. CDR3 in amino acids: CASSLLRTSGNEQFF. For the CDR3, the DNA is TGTGCCAGCAGCTTACTCCGGACTAGCGGCAATGAGCAGTTCTTC.

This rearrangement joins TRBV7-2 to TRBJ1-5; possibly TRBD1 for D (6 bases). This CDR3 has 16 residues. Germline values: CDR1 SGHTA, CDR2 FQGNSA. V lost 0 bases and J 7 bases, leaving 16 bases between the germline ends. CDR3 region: CASSLAPRGGGQPQHF. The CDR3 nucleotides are TGTGCCAGCAGCTTAGCGCCCAGGGGCGGTGGACAGCCCCAGCATTTT.

Here the CDR3 DNA reads TGCGCCAGCAGCCTCCTCGAGGACAGCCGAGAGACCCAGTACTTC. Translated, it gives CASSLLEDSRETQYF. The chain is built from TRBV5-1 and TRBJ2-5, with D maybe TRBD1 (6 bases). Germline assignment: CDR1 SGHRS and CDR2 YFSETQ. The CDR3 is made up of 15 amino acids. V dropped 4 bases and J dropped 4 bases, with 17 bases sitting between them.

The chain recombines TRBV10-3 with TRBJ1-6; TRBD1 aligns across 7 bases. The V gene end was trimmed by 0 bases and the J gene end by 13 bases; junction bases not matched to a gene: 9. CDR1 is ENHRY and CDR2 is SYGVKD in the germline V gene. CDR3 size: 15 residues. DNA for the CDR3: TGTGCCATCAGTGAGTCTGGGGGCACAGGGGCCCCCCTCCACTTT. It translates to CAISESGGTGAPLHF.

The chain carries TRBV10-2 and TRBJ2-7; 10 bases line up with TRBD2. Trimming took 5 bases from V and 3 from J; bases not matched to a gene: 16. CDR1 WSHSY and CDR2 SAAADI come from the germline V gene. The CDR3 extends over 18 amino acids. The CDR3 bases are TGCGCCAGCAGTTTCGGCGGAGCGGGAGGGCCCGTAGGCTACGAGCAGTACTTC. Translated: CASSFGGAGGPVGYEQYF.

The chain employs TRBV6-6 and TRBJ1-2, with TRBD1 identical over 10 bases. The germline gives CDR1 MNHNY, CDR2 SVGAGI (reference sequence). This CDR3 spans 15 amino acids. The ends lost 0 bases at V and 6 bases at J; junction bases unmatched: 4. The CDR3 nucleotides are TGTGCCAGCAGTTACTCCGGACAGGGGGTGGATGGCTACACCTTC. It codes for CASSYSGQGVDGYTF.